This TCR beta chain was identified in a study of shared clonotypes between healthy human individuals. Study at large: Three plates each covered CD4 naive and memory; CD8 naive two, CD8 memory one. Whole-study findings and limits: Naive subsets generally exceeded memory subsets in estimated richness.

As to this clone: Its antigen is still unknown.

Naive CD4+ cells were CD45RA-selected; the remaining cells were memory. The germline V gene encodes CDR1 MNHNY and CDR2 SVGAGI (reference sequence). CDR3 length equals 15 residues. J lost 4 bases, V lost 8 bases, and 12 bases had no gene match. Deep-level running was used for the assay. Assay: immunoSEQ multiplex PCR; the TCRdb copy retains only in-frame clones and omits some. Of around 1.4 million clones detected, roughly 98.5% appear once; the ten largest clones hold approximately 0.4%. The sample consisted of naive CD4+ T cells sorted from blood. Described subset: CD45RA+ positively selected. The gene calls are TRBV6-6 and TRBJ2-5; 8 nucleotides match TRBD2. This TCR was sampled from a man aged 25 to 45 in good health. DNA for the CDR3: TGTGCCAGCCAGATCATAGCGGGATCGGGAGAGACCCAGTACTTC. It encodes CASQIIAGSGETQYF.